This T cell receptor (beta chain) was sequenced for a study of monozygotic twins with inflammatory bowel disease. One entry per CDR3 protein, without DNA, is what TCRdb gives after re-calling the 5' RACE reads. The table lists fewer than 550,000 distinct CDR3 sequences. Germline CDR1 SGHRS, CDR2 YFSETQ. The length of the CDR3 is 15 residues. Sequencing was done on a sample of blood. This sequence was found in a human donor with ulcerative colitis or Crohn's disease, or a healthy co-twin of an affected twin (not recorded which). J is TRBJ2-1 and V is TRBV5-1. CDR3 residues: CASRDTGGSYNEQFF.